This T cell receptor (beta chain) was documented in a study of cytomegalovirus exposure and HLA in healthy donors. V lost 4 bases and J lost 6; bases outside the gene matches: 9. The CDR3 is 15 residues long. CDR1 and CDR2 from the germline V gene are ENHRY and SYGVKD. Primers for the PCR totalled 60 Vbeta and 13 Jbeta. Using immunoSEQ multiplex PCR, the repertoire was profiled, and TCRdb retains in-frame clones only, with some absent. The sample carries 150,000 to 190,000 clones, more than 75% recorded once. This chain uses TRBV10-3 with TRBJ1-5, with TRBD1 identical over 7 bases. Specimen: PBMCs. The clonotype was recovered from a young woman in good health and CMV-seronegative. In DNA, the CDR3 is TGTGCCATCAGTGGGACAGGTGACGCTAGTCAGCCCCAGCATTTT. Amino acid sequence: CAISGTGDASQPQHF.